The 24 T cell receptor beta chains below were found in one sample sequenced in a study of blood T cell repertoires in COVID-19. The method was immunoSEQ multiplex PCR; TCRdb's version includes in-frame clones alone and lacks a portion of them. The table includes more than 65,000 clones, around nine tenths detected once. Sequencing was performed on peripheral blood. All receptors come from a woman over 75 with active or convalescent COVID-19.

The V and J genes are TRBV7-2 and TRBJ2-3, with no clear D. This CDR3 contains 15 residues. Germline loops: CDR1 SGHTA, CDR2 FQGNSA. Deletions cut 6 bases from V and 0 bases from J, with 13 bases between. The chain's CDR3 is CASSRGATSTDTQYF. Written as DNA, the CDR3 is TGTGCCAGCAGTCGAGGAGCTACTAGCACAGATACGCAGTATTTT. The entire variable domain, with the rest obtained from reference TRBV7-2 and TRBJ2-3, is as follows: GAGVSQSPSNKVTEKGKDVELRCDPISGHTALYWYRQSLGQGLEFLIYFQGNSAPDKSGLPSDRFSAERTGGSVSTLTIQRTQQEDSAVYLCASSRGATSTDTQYFGPGTRLTVL.

The V and J genes are TRBV7-2 and TRBJ1-6; D possibly corresponds to TRBD1 (6 bases). Germline loops: CDR1 SGHTA, CDR2 FQGNSA. Trimming took 5 bases from V and 8 from J, leaving 10 bases between them. The CDR3 is made up of 13 amino acids. The CDR3 region has the DNA TGTGCCAGCAGCCCACAGGGTTATTCACCCCTCCACTTT. This gives the protein CASSPQGYSPLHF.

This chain joins TRBV9 and TRBJ2-2, with TRBD2 identical over 7 bases. Trimming cost V 0 bases and J 2 bases; bases outside gene matches: 1. The CDR3 loop spans 15 amino acids. Looked up from germline, CDR1 is SGDLS and CDR2 is YYNGEE. CDR3: CASSVGGSNTGELFF. CDR3 DNA: TGTGCCAGCAGCGTAGGCGGGAGTAACACCGGGGAGCTGTTTTTT.

V usage is TRBV11-2 and J usage is TRBJ1-6; D might be TRBD1 (5 bases). Germline CDR1 and CDR2: SGHAT and FQNNGV. This CDR3 spans 16 amino acids. V was shortened by 0 bases and J by 0 bases, with 6 bases between the two germline ends. Here the CDR3 reads CASSLEGHSYNSPLHF. CDR3 DNA sequence: TGTGCCAGCAGCTTAGAAGGACACTCCTATAATTCACCCCTCCACTTT.

The chain combines TRBV24-1 with TRBJ2-3, with D perhaps matching TRBD2 (5 bases). The CDR3 loop spans 12 amino acids. V lost 6 bases and J lost 3, with 6 bases in between. CDR1 is KGHDR, CDR2 SFDVKD, per germline. The CDR3 DNA is TGTGCCACCAGTACTAGAACAGATACGCAGTATTTT. Protein product: CATSTRTDTQYF.

This sequence joins TRBV5-4 and TRBJ1-2; a possible D gene is TRBD1 (5 bases). The CDR3 is 13 amino acids. Per germline, CDR1 SGHNT and CDR2 YYREEE (reference sequence). Trimming took off 4 bases at V and 2 bases at J, with 9 bases between the two ends. The CDR3 loop is CASSGGENYGYTF. The CDR3 bases are TGTGCCAGCAGCGGGGGGGAAAACTATGGCTACACCTTC.

The CDR3, as DNA: TGTGCCAGCAGTTTAGAAGGCGGGAGTAAAAGGGAGCAGTTCTTC. Protein product: CASSLEGGSKREQFF. This sequence joins TRBV28 and TRBJ2-1; 7 nucleotides line up with TRBD2. Unmatched junction bases numbered 11, after V lost 2 bases and J lost 10 bases. The CDR3 has 15 residues. The germline V gene encodes CDR1 MDHEN and CDR2 SYDVKM. The full variable domain, its missing parts supplied by reference TRBV28 and TRBJ2-1, is DVKVTQSSRYLVKRTGEKVFLECVQDMDHENMFWYRQDPGLGLRLIYFSYDVKMKEKGDIPEGYSVSREKKERFSLILESASTNQTSMYLCASSLEGGSKREQFFGPGTRLTVL.

V gene TRBV7-2 combines with J gene TRBJ1-3; D unclear. Trimming removed 7 bases from V and 0 bases from J, with 10 bases in between. The CDR3 is made up of 14 amino acids. Looked up from germline, CDR1 is SGHTA and CDR2 is FQGNSA. The chain's CDR3 is CASTQVFSGNTIYF. The CDR3 DNA follows: TGTGCCAGCACCCAGGTTTTCTCTGGAAACACCATATATTTT.

There are a few counts of this clone. The gene calls are TRBV19 and TRBJ2-7; 10 bases line up with TRBD1. Trimming removed 5 bases from V and 4 bases from J; junction bases left unmatched: 5. The CDR3 length is 14 residues. CDR1 is LNHDA and CDR2 is SQIVND in the germline V gene (reference sequence). The CDR3 is CASSAGQGIYEQYF. The CDR3 nucleotides are TGTGCCAGTAGTGCGGGACAGGGGATTTACGAGCAGTACTTC.

The V and J genes are TRBV29-1 and TRBJ1-3, with D possibly matching TRBD1 (5 bases). The V end was cut by 0 bases, the J end by 4 bases, with 10 bases between. CDR3 length equals 14 residues. Germline-derived CDR1 and CDR2 are SQVTM and ANQGSEA. Here the CDR3 reads CSVEDGRAGNTIYF. The CDR3 DNA sequence: TGCAGCGTTGAAGATGGCAGGGCGGGAAACACCATATATTTT.

This clone occurred once. The rearrangement uses TRBV9 and TRBJ1-4, with D maybe TRBD1 (6 bases). The germline gives CDR1 SGDLS, CDR2 YYNGEE. V was trimmed by 2 bases and J by 8 bases, leaving 13 bases between them. CDR3 length equals 14 residues. CDR3 sequence (DNA): TGTGCCAGCAGCGTCGAACAGGGTAAAGAAAAACTGTTTTTT. It is translated as CASSVEQGKEKLFF.

This clone was recorded a few times. This chain joins TRBV21-1 and TRBJ1-1; the D call of TRBD1 is as the table states it, not checked on the DNA. TRBV21-1 is described as a pseudogene. The CDR3 loop spans 17 amino acids. The CDR3 is CASSKEVRGRYVTEAFF. In DNA form, the CDR3 reads TGTGCCAGCAGCAAAGAGGTCAGGGGGCGATATGTCACTGAAGCTTTCTTT.

The genes are TRBV4-2 and TRBJ1-4; the D is unclear. The CDR3 spans 15 residues. Germline CDR1 reads LGHNA; CDR2 reads YNFKEQ. V was shortened by 4 bases and J by 0 bases, with 9 bases between the two germline ends. The chain's CDR3 is CASSLTAATNEKLFF. The CDR3, as DNA: TGTGCCAGCAGCCTTACAGCTGCAACTAATGAAAAACTGTTTTTT.

The chain has TRBV5-5 and TRBJ2-7; D might be TRBD1 (6 bases). The CDR3 runs to 15 residues. V was cut by 4 bases and J by 2 bases, with 16 bases left in between. The germline gives CDR1 SGHKS, CDR2 YYEKEE (reference sequence). The CDR3 loop is CASSRATGPAYEQYF. The CDR3 nucleotides read TGTGCCAGCAGCAGAGCGACAGGCCCAGCCTACGAGCAGTACTTC.

V is TRBV9 and J is TRBJ2-7; 9 bases map to TRBD1. Germline loops: CDR1 SGDLS, CDR2 YYNGEE. CDR3 length: 18 amino acids. V lost 0 bases and J lost 3; bases outside the gene matches: 13. The CDR3 sequence: CASSVGPFSGTGYYEQYF. The CDR3 region has the DNA TGTGCCAGCAGCGTAGGACCCTTCTCCGGGACAGGGTACTACGAGCAGTACTTC.

This chain uses TRBV19 with TRBJ2-1, with TRBD2 matching over 7 bases. V lost 3 bases and J lost 2; bases outside the gene matches: 4. This CDR3 comprises 15 residues. Per germline, CDR1 LNHDA and CDR2 SQIVND (reference sequence). This chain's CDR3 is CASSIRREAYNEQFF. The CDR3 nucleotides read TGTGCCAGTAGTATTCGACGGGAGGCCTACAATGAGCAGTTCTTC.

This chain uses TRBV7-9 with TRBJ2-2; unclear D gene. The CDR3 sequence is 13 residues long. Trimming took 2 bases from V and 6 from J, leaving 7 bases between them. CDR1 SEHNR and CDR2 FQNEAQ come from the germline V gene (reference sequence). CDR3 nucleotide sequence: TGTGCCAGCAGCTTACAAGAGCCCGGGGAGCTGTTTTTT. Amino acid sequence: CASSLQEPGELFF.

The rearrangement joins TRBV30 to TRBJ2-7, with D perhaps TRBD2 (6 bases). Germline assignment: CDR1 GTSNPN and CDR2 SVGIG (reference sequence). V lost 2 bases and J 7 bases, leaving 27 bases between the germline ends. This CDR3 contains 17 residues. In DNA, the CDR3 is TGTGCCTGGAGTAACAAGGCCGGGAGAGGGAGGCGGGGAGAGCAGTACTTC. As protein: CAWSNKAGRGRRGEQYF.

The V call is TRBV9, the J call TRBJ2-5; 11 bases agree with TRBD2. The CDR3 sequence is 15 residues long. V shed 2 bases and J 5 bases; nucleotides not matched to a gene: 5. Germline V lookup: CDR1 SGDLS, CDR2 YYNGEE. CDR3 in DNA: TGTGCCAGCAGCGTGTTAGCGGGAGGGCCGGAGACCCAGTACTTC. The encoded protein is CASSVLAGGPETQYF.

The J gene is TRBJ2-5, the V gene TRBV10-3, with 9 nucleotides matching TRBD1. This CDR3 contains 17 residues. After removal of 6 bases from V and 5 bases from J, the junction contained 16 bases not matched to a gene. The V gene's germline CDR1 is ENHRY and CDR2 SYGVKD. In nucleotides, the CDR3 is TGTGCCATCAGCCGCAGAACCGGGACAGGGAGTGAGGAGACCCAGTACTTC. Its translation: CAISRRTGTGSEETQYF.

The chain couples TRBV30 to TRBJ1-2, with D tentatively TRBD1 (6 bases). The CDR3 is 13 residues long. Trimming took 0 bases from V and 8 from J, leaving 13 bases between them. Germline V gene data show CDR1 as GTSNPN and CDR2 as SVGIG (reference sequence). CDR3 region: CAWSVGAGVGYTF. In nucleotides, the CDR3 is TGTGCCTGGAGTGTAGGGGCAGGGGTCGGCTACACCTTC. The variable domain in full, with the rest retrieved from reference TRBV30 and TRBJ1-2, is SQTIHQWPATLVQPVGSPLSLECTVEGTSNPNLYWYRQAAGRGLQLLFYSVGIGQISSEVPQNLSASRPQDRQFILSSKKLLLSDSGFYLCAWSVGAGVGYTFGSGTRLTVV.

As for this clone: Other DNA sequences in this sample translate to the same CDR3. Written as DNA, the CDR3 is TGTGCCAGCAGTGGAGCAGATATAACTTATAGCAATCAGCCCCAGCATTTT. This sequence encodes CASSGADITYSNQPQHF. The genes are TRBV6-1 and TRBJ1-5; no definite D call. Trimming took 4 bases from V and 0 from J, leaving 16 bases between them. Germline CDR1 is MNHNS and CDR2 is SASEGT. CDR3 length: 17 residues.

The genes are TRBV28 and TRBJ2-7, with a tentative D call TRBD2 (6 bases). V was trimmed by 7 bases and J by 4 bases, leaving 23 bases between them. CDR1 is MDHEN and CDR2 is SYDVKM in the germline V gene. This CDR3 spans 16 amino acids. The CDR3: CASTSGGWGRPYEQYF. The CDR3, as DNA: TGTGCCAGCACCTCCGGCGGTTGGGGGAGGCCGTACGAGCAGTACTTC.

The V call is TRBV30, the J call TRBJ1-3; 8 bases align to TRBD1. This CDR3 has 14 amino acids. Germline V gives CDR1 GTSNPN, CDR2 SVGIG (reference sequence). V shed 5 bases and J 8 bases; nucleotides not matched to a gene: 11. CDR3 nucleotide sequence: TGTGCCTGGGCCCGGGACAGGAGCCGGTACACCATATATTTT. Translating it yields CAWARDRSRYTIYF.